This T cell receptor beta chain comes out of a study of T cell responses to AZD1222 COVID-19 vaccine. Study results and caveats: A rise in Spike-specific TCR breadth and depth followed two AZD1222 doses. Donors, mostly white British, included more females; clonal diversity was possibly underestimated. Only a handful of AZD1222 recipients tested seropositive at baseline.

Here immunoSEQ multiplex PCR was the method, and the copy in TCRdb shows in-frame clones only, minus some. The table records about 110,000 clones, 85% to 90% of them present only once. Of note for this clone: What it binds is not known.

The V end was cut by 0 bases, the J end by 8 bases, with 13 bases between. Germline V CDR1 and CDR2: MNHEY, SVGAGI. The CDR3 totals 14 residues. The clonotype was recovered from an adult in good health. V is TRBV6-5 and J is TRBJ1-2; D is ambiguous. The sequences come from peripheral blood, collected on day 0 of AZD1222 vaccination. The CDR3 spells CASSYSSGVVGYTF. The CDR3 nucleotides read TGTGCCAGCAGTTACTCGAGCGGGGTTGTCGGCTACACCTTC.